Each of the 18 T cell receptor beta chains below was sequenced from the same sample in a study of T cells in Graves' hyperthyroidism and ophthalmopathy. The source material, RNA transcripts, was used to amplify TCR beta CDR3 regions. The HTBI primer set served for first-round RT-PCR of the TCR CDR3. TCRdb itself ran the multiplex PCR reads through MiXCR, one entry per CDR3 protein. The sample consists of roughly 840,000 distinct CDR3 sequences, over 35% of them appearing once. Sequencing input: blood. The receptor source for this set is a man between 18 and 35 years old with Graves' hyperthyroidism.

The chain recombines TRBV11-2 with TRBJ1-6; D is possibly TRBD1 (6 bases). The V gene's germline CDR1 is SGHAT and CDR2 FQNNGV. The CDR3 loop spans 20 amino acids. The ends were cut back, 5 bases at V and 5 bases at J, with 28 bases in the middle. The CDR3 DNA reads TGTGCCAGCAGCCCAAAACCTTACCCAAGGGGGACGGACGATAATTCACCCCTCCACTTT. This translates into CASSPKPYPRGTDDNSPLHF.

The rearrangement joins TRBV20-1 to TRBJ1-3, with 8 bases fitting TRBD1. The V and J ends lost 3 bases and 7 bases, in that order; junction bases with no gene match: 5. This CDR3 comprises 13 residues. The germline gives CDR1 DFQATT, CDR2 SNEGSKA (reference sequence). The CDR3 reads CSASESGGNTIYF. The CDR3 DNA is TGCAGTGCTAGTGAGTCAGGGGGCAACACCATATATTTT.

This clonotype was detected many times. V usage is TRBV20-1 and J usage is TRBJ1-1; D is undetermined. This CDR3 comprises 11 residues. Germline V gene data show CDR1 as DFQATT and CDR2 as SNEGSKA (reference sequence). CDR3 in amino acids: CRTMLGREAFF. The DNA for the CDR3 is TGCAGAACTATGTTGGGTAGGGAAGCTTTCTTT.

The table lists this clonotype with many counts. The chain combines TRBV5-1 with TRBJ2-2; unclear D gene. Germline V gives CDR1 SGHRS, CDR2 YFSETQ. Trimming pared 5 bases from V and 7 bases from J, leaving 15 bases between. This CDR3 contains 14 residues. This CDR3 is CASSRTNQGGELFF. The CDR3 nucleotides are TGCGCCAGCAGTCGGACCAACCAAGGCGGGGAGCTGTTTTTT.

The CDR3 nucleotides are TGCGCCAGCAGCCCAGGGACAACAAAGGAAAAACTGTTTTTT. It translates to CASSPGTTKEKLFF. The chain combines TRBV5-1 with TRBJ1-4; a possible D gene is TRBD1 (6 bases). Germline CDR1 SGHRS, CDR2 YFSETQ. Deletions cut 4 bases from V and 8 bases from J, with 15 bases between. The CDR3 totals 14 residues.

The chain recombines TRBV7-8 with TRBJ2-5, with 11 bases that match TRBD2. The V gene end was trimmed by 0 bases and the J gene end by 5 bases; junction bases not matched to a gene: 11. The CDR3 length is 18 residues. The V gene's germline CDR1 is SGHVS and CDR2 FQNEAQ. DNA of the CDR3: TGTGCCAGCAGCTTAGCACTAGCGGGGGAGTTCGCCGGGGAGACCCAGTACTTC. This sequence encodes CASSLALAGEFAGETQYF.

In its sample, this clonotype was seen a few times. The chain employs TRBV7-2 and TRBJ1-1, with D unclear. Trimming stripped 5 bases from V and 0 bases from J, with 25 bases between. This CDR3 has 19 amino acids. Germline CDR1 and CDR2: SGHTA and FQGNSA. CDR3 coding DNA: TGTGCCAGCAGCCCCATAGCATACCAGCTCCAGGTCGTGAACACTGAAGCTTTCTTT. Its translation is CASSPIAYQLQVVNTEAFF.

The V and J genes are TRBV11-2 and TRBJ2-7; tentatively, D is TRBD1 (6 bases). From germline, CDR1 is SGHAT and CDR2 FQNNGV. This CDR3 is built from 17 residues. Trimming took off 4 bases at V and 0 bases at J, with 19 bases between the two ends. CDR3: CASSSWGQVSYSYEQYF. As DNA, the CDR3 is TGTGCCAGCAGCTCCTGGGGACAAGTTTCCTACTCCTACGAGCAGTACTTC.

This clonotype was picked up a small number of times. The J gene is TRBJ1-5, the V gene TRBV6-5; no definite D call. The germline CDR1 and CDR2 sequences are MNHEY and SVGAGI. CDR3 size: 14 residues. The V end was cut by 6 bases, the J end by 0 bases, with 9 bases between. The CDR3 reads CASSLTHSNQPQHF. CDR3 DNA: TGTGCCAGCAGCCTTACCCATAGCAATCAGCCCCAGCATTTT.

In the case of this clonotype: Sequence at one end of the junction differs from germline and may be a read error. The rearrangement uses TRBV2 and TRBJ1-1; 9 bases are a match to TRBD1. From germline, CDR1 is SNHLY and CDR2 FYNNEI. This CDR3 comprises 16 residues. CDR3 in amino acids: CASSEKTGGSNAEAFF. The CDR3 region has the DNA TGTGCCAGCAGTGAAAAAACAGGGGGCTCGAACGCTGAAGCTTTCTTT.

The V gene is TRBV12-3 or TRBV12-4, the J gene TRBJ1-1; D perhaps matches TRBD1 (6 bases). The CDR3 is 12 residues long. Deletions cut 7 bases from V and 11 bases from J, with 17 bases between. The CDR3 sequence: CASNPLRRGAFF. Written as DNA, the CDR3 is TGTGCCAGCAATCCCCTTCGAAGGGGGGCTTTCTTT.

This clonotype has only one observation. The rearrangement links TRBV2 to TRBJ1-5, with 7 bases aligning to TRBD1. Germline V gene data show CDR1 as SNHLY and CDR2 as FYNNEI. The CDR3 covers 16 residues. After removal of 5 bases from V and 5 bases from J, the junction contained 12 bases not matched to a gene. The CDR3 sequence: CASSFTDRDSDQPQHF. Here the CDR3 DNA reads TGTGCCAGCAGTTTTACCGACAGGGACTCAGATCAGCCCCAGCATTTT.

The CDR3 nucleotides are TGCAGTGCAAGGGACCAATCCTACGAGCAGTACTTC. Residues: CSARDQSYEQYF. The rearrangement uses TRBV20-1 and TRBJ2-7; either TRBD1 or TRBD2 may supply D (5 bases each). Germline lookup yields CDR1 DFQATT and CDR2 SNEGSKA (reference sequence). Trimming shortened V by 6 bases and J by 1 base, and 10 bases separated the two germline ends. This CDR3 has 12 residues.

V is TRBV2 and J is TRBJ1-1; 7 bases line up with TRBD1. The CDR3 sequence is 16 residues long. From germline, CDR1 is SNHLY and CDR2 FYNNEI. J was trimmed by 1 base and V by 5 bases; bases with no gene match: 10. Here the CDR3 DNA reads TGTGCCAGCAGTCCCGGGACAGAGGATTGGAACACTGAAGCTTTCTTT. This gives the protein CASSPGTEDWNTEAFF.

This chain joins TRBV11-3 and TRBJ1-1, with D maybe TRBD1 (6 bases). The CDR3 extends over 14 amino acids. V was pared by 5 bases and J by 5 bases, with 15 bases between. In germline, CDR1 is SGHNT, CDR2 YENEEA. For the CDR3, the DNA is TGTGCCAGCAGCCTAACATCAGGGGAGACTGAAGCTTTCTTT. Translation: CASSLTSGETEAFF.

This clonotype was detected only once. A much larger clonotype is one base distant, so this may be a read error. The chain uses TRBV29-1 and TRBJ2-7; 10 bases map to TRBD2. The CDR3 consists of 13 residues. The germline V gene has CDR1 SQVTM and CDR2 ANQGSEA. CDR3 DNA: TGCAGCGTTGTAGCGGGGGGCTCCTACGGGCAGTACTTC. It yields the protein CSVVAGGSYGQYF.

This clonotype was recorded a few times. The rearrangement uses TRBV11-2 and TRBJ1-1, with 7 bases matching TRBD1. The junction had 5 bases not matched to a gene; V was cut back by 1 base and J by 0 bases. CDR1 is SGHAT and CDR2 is FQNNGV in the germline V gene. The CDR3 loop spans 16 amino acids. The CDR3 nucleotides are TGTGCCAGCAGCTTAGGAGGGGGCCCGATGAACACTGAAGCTTTCTTT. Translating it yields CASSLGGGPMNTEAFF.

This clonotype was detected a few times. CDR3 DNA sequence: TGTGCCAGCAGCTTTATGGAGGAGACCCAGTACTTC. It yields the protein CASSFMEETQYF. The rearrangement uses TRBV7-9 and TRBJ2-5; D remains ambiguous. The CDR3 sequence is 12 residues long. Trimming pared 3 bases from V and 5 bases from J, leaving 7 bases between. CDR1 is SEHNR, CDR2 FQNEAQ, per germline (reference sequence).